This TCR beta chain was recovered during a study of Ad26.COV2.S vaccination and SARS-CoV-2 variants. Findings of the study overall: Total T cell responses, in the TCR breadth and depth analyses, may have been underestimated.

The CDR3 covers 17 residues. Per the germline V gene, CDR1 is MDHEN and CDR2 is SYDVKM. With 10 bases removed from V and 6 bases from J, the gap between germline ends came to 28 bases. Only in-frame clones appear in the TCRdb table, and some are missing; sequencing was by immunoSEQ multiplex PCR. The top ten hold 3.5% to 4.5% of the sample, which has around 350,000 clones, approximately 90% seen once. In the case of this clone: The antigen is undetermined.

The sequenced sample was peripheral blood, obtained after recovery from COVID-19. J is TRBJ2-4 and V is TRBV28, with D maybe TRBD2 (7 bases). This receptor was obtained from a human donor who had recovered from COVID-19. The CDR3 nucleotides read TGTGCCACTACACCCAGGGAGGGGGTCTTCCGTGGAAACATTCAGTACTTC. Protein sequence: CATTPREGVFRGNIQYF.